Listed below are T cell receptor beta chains from one sample, sequenced in a study of response to subunit inactivated influenza vaccine. MiXCR was run by TCRdb on the RT-PCR reads, yielding one entry per CDR3 protein. The data hold about 530,000 distinct CDR3 sequences, with 10% to 15% observed a single time. The specimen was PBMCs from blood, collected more than 35 days after vaccination. These TCRs come from a man aged 50-60 years who received an inactivated influenza vaccine. Each CDR3 is given with its conserved first and last residue. A D gene is named only where the DNA matches it firmly. A row's size may be missing; if present it is once, few, many or a size class.

clone_size	d_call	v_call	j_call	cdr3_aa	cdr3_nt
.	TRBD1	TRBV6-2/TRBV6-3	TRBJ1-5	CASRLTGGGQPQHF	TGTGCCAGCAGACTCACAGGGGGCGGTCAGCCCCAGCATTTT
.	.	TRBV2	TRBJ1-3	CASSPGRYSGNTIYF	TGTGCCAGCAGTCCCGGACGGTACTCTGGAAACACCATATATTTT
.	TRBD1	TRBV20-1	TRBJ2-3	CSASPQTGGLTDTQYF	TGCAGTGCTAGCCCTCAGACAGGGGGCCTTACAGATACGCAGTATTTT
many	TRBD2	TRBV12-3/TRBV12-4	TRBJ2-5	CASSSASGGRETQYF	TGTGCCAGCAGTTCGGCTAGCGGGGGTCGAGAGACCCAGTACTTC
few	.	TRBV6-2/TRBV6-3	TRBJ2-7	CASTPGLRGEQYF	TGTGCCAGCACTCCGGGACTCAGGGGCGAGCAGTACTTC
few	TRBD2	TRBV20-1	TRBJ2-5	CSARPRTSFQETQYF	TGCAGTGCTAGACCTAGGACTAGCTTCCAAGAGACCCAGTACTTC
.	.	TRBV12-3/TRBV12-4	TRBJ2-3	CASRPGRTITDTQYF	TGTGCCAGCAGGCCGGGACGGACGATCACAGATACGCAGTATTTT
many	.	TRBV7-6	TRBJ2-1	CASSFSVNEQFF	TGTGCCAGCAGCTTTTCTGTAAATGAGCAGTTCTTC
few	TRBD2	TRBV5-1	TRBJ2-1	CASSLRPSGSDEQFF	TGCGCCAGCAGCTTGCGCCCTAGCGGGAGCGATGAGCAGTTCTTC
.	.	TRBV29-1	TRBJ1-1	CSVGQPNTEAFF	TGCAGCGTTGGACAGCCAAACACTGAAGCTTTCTTT
.	TRBD2	TRBV7-2	TRBJ2-5	CASSLGLAGGKTQYF	TGTGCCAGCAGCTTAGGGCTAGCGGGGGGAAAGACCCAGTACTTC
.	TRBD1	TRBV6-2/TRBV6-3	TRBJ2-1	CASSPARTGSQGF	TGTGCCAGCAGTCCAGCCCGGACAGGGAGCCAAGGCTTC
few	.	TRBV20-1	TRBJ1-5	CSARDVRGLRQPQHF	TGCAGTGCTAGAGATGTGCGGGGGCTGCGTCAGCCCCAGCATTTT
.	.	TRBV4-3	TRBJ2-5	CASSQDRGGAQAQYF	TGCGCCAGCAGCCAAGATCGAGGGGGGGCCCAGGCCCAGTACTTC
.	.	TRBV28	TRBJ1-2	CASSLHIWELGYTF	TGTGCCAGCAGTTTACATATATGGGAACTTGGCTACACCTTC
.	.	TRBV10-3	TRBJ1-1	CAIRKHTANTEAFF	TGTGCCATCAGGAAGCACACGGCGAACACTGAAGCTTTCTTT
many	.	TRBV6-5	TRBJ1-1	CASSFGVRVPRTEAFF	TGTGCCAGCAGTTTCGGAGTAAGGGTGCCGCGGACTGAAGCTTTCTTT
.	.	TRBV7-9	TRBJ2-1	CASSDVGNEQFF	TGTGCCAGCAGCGACGTAGGGAATGAGCAGTTCTTC
many	.	TRBV5-1	TRBJ2-7	CASSLASGVGEQYF	TGCGCCAGCAGCTTGGCCTCAGGAGTTGGCGAGCAGTACTTC
many	.	TRBV6-5	TRBJ2-7	CASSYSRGEVYEQYF	TGTGCCAGCAGTTACTCGCGCGGGGAGGTATACGAGCAGTACTTC
.	.	TRBV4-3	TRBJ2-1	CASSQDWGGYNEQFF	TGCGCCAGCAGCCAAGACTGGGGAGGTTACAATGAGCAGTTCTTC
.	.	TRBV30	TRBJ2-7	CAWARGPPYEQYF	TGTGCCTGGGCACGGGGACCACCCTACGAGCAGTACTTC
many	.	TRBV29-1	TRBJ1-2	CSVEELGKYGYTF	TGCAGCGTTGAAGAATTGGGGAAGTATGGCTACACCTTC
many	.	TRBV6-5	TRBJ1-2	CASSSLGGGYGYTF	TGTGCCAGCAGTTCCTTGGGGGGGGGCTATGGCTACACCTTC
many	TRBD2	TRBV6-4	TRBJ2-2	CASSPIAGGPTGELFF	TGTGCCAGCAGTCCGATAGCGGGAGGGCCCACCGGGGAGCTGTTTTTT
few	.	TRBV12-3/TRBV12-4	TRBJ2-7	CASSLGVPTYEQYF	TGTGCCAGCAGTTTGGGGGTTCCTACCTACGAGCAGTACTTC
many	TRBD2	TRBV28	TRBJ2-1	CASSLGLAGENEQFF	TGTGCCAGCAGTTTAGGACTAGCGGGAGAGAATGAGCAGTTCTTC
.	.	TRBV4-1	TRBJ1-1	CASSQDPESEAFF	TGCGCCAGCAGCCAAGATCCGGAATCTGAAGCTTTCTTT
.	TRBD1	TRBV12-3/TRBV12-4	TRBJ2-1	CASTSPDRGNEQFF	TGTGCCAGCACCTCCCCCGACAGGGGCAATGAGCAGTTCTTC
.	TRBD2	TRBV5-1	TRBJ2-1	CASSSAAGTFTYNEQFF	TGCGCCAGCAGCTCAGCAGCGGGGACTTTTACCTACAATGAGCAGTTCTTC
few	TRBD1	TRBV25-1	TRBJ2-7	CASSDIDGTGRYEQYF	TGTGCCAGCAGTGATATTGATGGGACAGGGCGCTACGAGCAGTACTTC
few	.	TRBV25-1	TRBJ2-5	CASRGSYETQYF	TGTGCCAGCAGAGGGAGCTACGAGACCCAGTACTTC
many	TRBD1	TRBV12-3/TRBV12-4	TRBJ1-1	CASSRQGMNTEAFF	TGTGCCAGCAGCCGACAGGGGATGAACACTGAAGCTTTCTTT
.	.	TRBV11-2	TRBJ1-1	CASSVQIRRGFRMNTEAFF	TGTGCCAGCAGCGTACAGATACGGAGGGGCTTTCGAATGAACACTGAAGCTTTCTTT
.	TRBD1	TRBV3-1	TRBJ2-5	CASRATGGETQYF	TGTGCCAGTCGAGCGACAGGGGGAGAGACCCAGTACTTC
few	.	TRBV4-3	TRBJ2-5	CASSQDTSPVETQYF	TGCGCCAGCAGCCAAGATACTAGTCCAGTAGAGACCCAGTACTTC
few	TRBD1	TRBV20-1	TRBJ2-7	CSAPIRQGVSYEQYF	TGCAGTGCTCCCATTCGCCAGGGGGTGTCCTACGAGCAGTACTTC
few	.	TRBV4-3	TRBJ1-6	CASSQSGTNNSPLHF	TGCGCCAGCAGCCAATCCGGGACCAATAATTCACCCCTCCACTTT
few	.	TRBV12-3/TRBV12-4	TRBJ2-4	CASSLGGEVLAKNIQYF	TGTGCCAGCAGTTTAGGGGGGGAAGTCCTAGCCAAAAACATTCAGTACTTC
.	.	TRBV5-6	TRBJ2-5	CASTFGGSVETQYF	TGTGCCAGCACCTTCGGGGGAAGTGTCGAGACCCAGTACTTC
.	.	TRBV10-3	TRBJ2-1	CAISESKQNNEQFF	TGTGCCATCAGTGAGTCGAAACAGAACAATGAGCAGTTCTTC
many	TRBD2	TRBV12-3/TRBV12-4	TRBJ2-7	CASRALAGAEQYF	TGTGCCAGCAGAGCATTAGCGGGAGCTGAGCAGTACTTC
few	TRBD2	TRBV20-1	TRBJ2-1	CSARGLAGTNEQFF	TGCAGTGCTAGGGGACTAGCGGGGACCAATGAGCAGTTCTTC
.	TRBD1	TRBV7-2	TRBJ2-5	CASRGQSQETQYF	TGTGCCAGCAGGGGACAGTCCCAAGAGACCCAGTACTTC
.	.	TRBV28	TRBJ1-6	CASAPVSYNSPLHF	TGTGCCAGTGCTCCCGTCTCCTATAATTCACCCCTCCACTTT
few	.	TRBV7-9	TRBJ1-6	CASSWDVGNSPLHF	TGTGCCAGCAGCTGGGACGTGGGGAATTCACCCCTCCACTTT
.	TRBD1	TRBV5-1	TRBJ1-1	CASSLDQGANTEAFF	TGCGCCAGCAGCTTGGATCAGGGGGCGAATACTGAAGCTTTCTTT
.	.	TRBV7-2	TRBJ2-1	CASSKVGGSSYNEQFF	TGTGCCAGCAGTAAGGTAGGGGGTAGCTCCTACAATGAGCAGTTCTTC
few	.	TRBV12-3/TRBV12-4	TRBJ1-1	CASSLQPMNTEAFF	TGTGCCAGCAGTTTACAGCCTATGAACACTGAAGCTTTCTTT
.	.	TRBV11-2	TRBJ2-5	CASSLSSKQETQYF	TGTGCCAGCAGCTTATCGTCAAAACAAGAGACCCAGTACTTC